This T cell receptor (beta chain) was identified during a study of T-cell reconstitution after alpha-beta-depleted transplantation in children (dated by TCRdb to the mid-2010s). For the wider study: Using TCR repertoire profiling, the study quantitatively followed how T-cell immune reconstitution unfolded in children after TCRalphabeta/CD19-depleted allogeneic hematopoietic cell transplantation.

The library was obtained by PCR. Sequencing took place on an Illumina HiSeq 2500. TCR libraries were prepared with molecular barcoding, using unique molecular identifiers to normalize TCRbeta repertoire quantification. TCRdb reworked the public reads: Q25 trimming with fastp, MiXCR clone assembly, productive beta chains retained. Identical CDR3 proteins give one entry, which carries the most common genes and DNA. This sample has about 200,000 distinct CDR3 sequences in its table, and about 7% of those were observed once. 5.5% to 6.5% of the sample comes from the top ten. According to the germline V gene, CDR1 reads SGHAT and CDR2 reads FQNNGV. Including the terminal cysteine and phenylalanine, the CDR3 comprises 12 residues. Kept here is only the CDR3 DNA, which spans 36 bases and is read in frame from base 1. Relative to germline, V is 4 bases shorter and J is 10 bases shorter, with 11 bases between their ends.

On this clonotype itself: It lacks a known antigen. No per-base quality is available; no much larger clone lies one base away.

This specimen's treatment or condition label, per the study, means: allogeneic hematopoietic cell transplantation with graft depleted of TCRalphabeta T cells and CD19 B cells. Transplant recipients were children who received TCRalphabeta/CD19-depleted allogeneic hematopoietic cell grafts. Results and caveats for the whole study, not just this receptor: About two months after transplant, the apparently early recovery of alphabetaT-cell counts reportedly depended on just several hundred clones that had expanded rapidly and came from non-depleted graft cells. Over the following months the frequencies of hyperexpanded clones went down, and after one year T-cell counts and TCRbeta diversity were mostly credited to newly produced T cells. The high TCRbeta diversity at day 60 in some patients was ascribed to recipient T cells and intrathymic progenitors that had survived conditioning.

The source was PBMCs, collected before TCRalphabeta/CD19-depleted stem cell transplant. The V gene is TRBV11-2 and the J gene is TRBJ2-1; 6 matching bases give a weak D call of TRBD1. The TCR sequence derives from a boy aged 2-15 years with acute lymphoblastic leukemia, due to receive a stem cell transplant. The encoded CDR3 is CASSSSGGEQFF. The nucleotide sequence is TGTGCCAGCAGCTCGTCTGGGGGCGAGCAGTTCTTC.